The clone carrying this T cell receptor (beta chain) came up a few times. Amplification of TCR beta CDR3 regions was performed using RNA transcripts as template. RT-PCR in the first round (using the HTBI primer set) targeted the TCR CDR3. TCRdb called the multiplex PCR reads again in MiXCR, with one record for every CDR3 protein. The sample has approximately 560,000 distinct CDR3 sequences; about 15% are singletons. This sample was included in a study of T cells in Graves' hyperthyroidism and ophthalmopathy. Sequencing was carried out using blood. The origin of this receptor is a woman between 25 and 40 years old with Graves' hyperthyroidism.

The CDR3 region is CATSPGVSSGANVLTF. The CDR3 region has the DNA TGTGCCACCAGCCCAGGAGTCTCCTCTGGGGCCAACGTCCTGACTTTC. V gene TRBV15 combines with J gene TRBJ2-6; D unclear. Trimming removed 5 bases from V and 0 bases from J, with 11 bases in between. CDR1 is LNHNV, CDR2 YYDKDF, per germline (reference sequence). This CDR3 region has 16 residues.